Presented here are 20 T cell receptor beta chains from one specimen sequenced in a study of T cells in tuberculosis (dated by TCRdb to the late 2010s). Receptor amplification or capture employed the immunoSEQ multiplex PCR assay. In TCRdb, the immuneACCESS table is reduced to in-frame sequences with V and J assigned. These tables do not hold every clone; where another copy was compared, an unresolved V gene accounts for under half, and the others remain unexplained. The sample records about 35,000 clones, about 85% of which are singletons. The biggest ten clones account for roughly 5.7% of the sample. The intended sense of this specimen's time point label: new active TB diagnosis, blood taken before or within 7 days of starting treatment. The source material was PBMCs, sampled at tuberculosis diagnosis. The source of these receptors is an adult with tuberculosis.

V and J are TRBV5-5 and TRBJ2-7; 7 nucleotides line up with TRBD1. Germline V CDR1 and CDR2: SGHKS, YYEKEE (reference sequence). Trimming cost V 0 bases and J 2 bases; bases outside gene matches: 8. The CDR3 totals 16 residues. CDR3 sequence (DNA): TGTGCCAGCAGCTTGGCCGGGACAGTGGATGCCTACGAGCAGTACTTC. It codes for CASSLAGTVDAYEQYF.

The chain links TRBV19 to TRBJ2-5; D remains ambiguous. CDR3 length: 13 amino acids. Germline V gene sequence: CDR1 LNHDA, CDR2 SQIVND (reference sequence). V was cut by 2 bases and J by 1 base, with 5 bases left in between. The CDR3 sequence is CASSIPSQETQYF. DNA for the CDR3: TGTGCCAGTAGTATACCCTCCCAAGAGACCCAGTACTTC. The entire variable domain, with the rest obtained from reference TRBV19 and TRBJ2-5, is as follows: DGGITQSPKYLFRKEGQNVTLSCEQNLNHDAMYWYRQDPGQGLRLIYYSQIVNDFQKGDIAEGYSVSREKKESFPLTVTSAQKNPTAFYLCASSIPSQETQYFGPGTRLLVL.

This clone occurred once. The chain carries TRBV19 and TRBJ2-3, with a possible D match to TRBD2 (6 bases). The CDR3 totals 14 residues. Germline V gene sequence: CDR1 LNHDA, CDR2 SQIVND (reference sequence). V lost 10 bases, J lost 2 bases, and 16 bases lay in between. The CDR3 here is CATAAAGHTDTQYF. The CDR3 coding sequence is TGTGCCACCGCCGCCGCGGGGCACACAGATACGCAGTATTTT.

This CDR3 is CASSIDLGSRADTQYF. The CDR3, as DNA: TGTGCCAGTAGTATAGATTTGGGCAGTCGCGCAGATACGCAGTATTTT. This sequence joins TRBV19 and TRBJ2-3; D ambiguous. CDR3 size: 16 residues. Trimming pared 0 bases from V and 4 bases from J, leaving 14 bases between. Germline CDR1 and CDR2: LNHDA and SQIVND (reference sequence).

The rearrangement uses TRBV27 and TRBJ2-1, with TRBD2 matching over 7 bases. The CDR3 spans 15 residues. Germline assignment: CDR1 MNHEY and CDR2 SMNVEV (reference sequence). J was trimmed by 6 bases and V by 4 bases; bases with no gene match: 9. This CDR3 reads CASSWRGWGGNEQFF. In DNA, the CDR3 is TGTGCCAGCAGTTGGAGAGGGTGGGGGGGCAATGAGCAGTTCTTC.

This clone was seen just once. This chain uses TRBV4-2 with TRBJ1-1; 7 bases line up with TRBD1. V lost 7 bases, J lost 1 base, and 3 bases stayed unmatched. This CDR3 region has 13 residues. CDR1 and CDR2 (germline): LGHNA, YNFKEQ. Here the CDR3 reads CASISGGNTEAFF. The CDR3 bases are TGTGCCAGCATCTCAGGGGGGAACACTGAAGCTTTCTTT.

This chain links TRBV7-9 with TRBJ1-5; the match to TRBD1 covers 10 bases. The V gene's germline CDR1 is SEHNR and CDR2 FQNEAQ (reference sequence). The CDR3 length is 16 residues. V shed 3 bases, J shed 7 bases, and the junction held 9 bases outside the gene matches. DNA for the CDR3: TGTGCCAGCAGCTTCGCGGGGACAGGGGAATGGCAGCCCCAGCATTTT. Translating it yields CASSFAGTGEWQPQHF.

The chain joins TRBV10-3 to TRBJ2-7; 9 nucleotides agree with TRBD1. Trimming at V came to 6 bases and at J to 3 bases, leaving 12 bases not matched to a gene. This CDR3 spans 16 amino acids. Germline values: CDR1 ENHRY, CDR2 SYGVKD. CDR3 DNA sequence: TGTGCCATCAGCGGTCCCTCGCCGGGACAGGGCTACGAGCAGTACTTC. It specifies CAISGPSPGQGYEQYF.

This clone was detected only once. The gene calls are TRBV19 and TRBJ2-1; 9 nucleotides agree with TRBD2. The CDR3 consists of 15 residues. Germline V CDR1 and CDR2: LNHDA, SQIVND (reference sequence). J was trimmed by 2 bases and V by 7 bases; bases with no gene match: 6. CDR3 in amino acids: CASTMRGGAYNEQFF. As DNA, the CDR3 is TGTGCCAGTACCATGCGGGGGGGCGCCTACAATGAGCAGTTCTTC.

This clone appeared once. This chain joins TRBV5-1 and TRBJ2-3; 9 bases agree with TRBD2. V lost 0 bases to trimming and J lost 5 bases; unmatched junction nucleotides: 10. Germline V gives CDR1 SGHRS, CDR2 YFSETQ. This CDR3 region has 17 residues. The CDR3 DNA sequence: TGCGCCAGCAGCTTGGATCCGCGGGAGGGCCGGAAAGATACGCAGTATTTT. It specifies CASSLDPREGRKDTQYF.

This clone was seen a few times. The chain recombines TRBV6-1 with TRBJ1-5, with D possibly being TRBD1 (5 bases). Germline CDR1 MNHNS, CDR2 SASEGT. V shed 6 bases and J shed 1 base, with 13 bases lying between them. The CDR3 runs to 15 residues. CDR3 residues: CASREGQLSNQPQHF. In DNA, the CDR3 is TGTGCCAGCAGGGAGGGGCAGCTGAGCAATCAGCCCCAGCATTTT.

The chain employs TRBV7-6 and TRBJ2-3, with 10 bases aligning to TRBD2. J gave up 2 bases and V 5 bases, and 7 bases lay outside the gene matches. The CDR3 is made up of 16 amino acids. Germline values: CDR1 SGHVS, CDR2 FNYEAQ. CDR3 in amino acids: CASSPDSGGTTDTQYF. The CDR3 DNA reads TGTGCCAGCAGCCCAGATAGCGGGGGGACCACAGATACGCAGTATTTT.

This clone appeared a few times. The CDR3 sequence: CASSSTQGARGYTF. As DNA, the CDR3 is TGTGCCAGCAGCTCGACACAGGGGGCTCGGGGCTACACCTTC. The chain is built from TRBV14 and TRBJ1-2; 9 bases match TRBD1. The CDR3 totals 14 residues. Trimming removed 5 bases from V and 8 bases from J; junction bases left unmatched: 9. Germline loops: CDR1 SGHDN, CDR2 FVKESK.

V and J are TRBV30 and TRBJ1-1; 11 bases are shared with TRBD1. This CDR3 spans 14 amino acids. V was pared by 3 bases and J by 5 bases, with 5 bases of the junction left unmatched. The V gene's germline CDR1 is GTSNPN and CDR2 SVGIG (reference sequence). CDR3 sequence: CAWRGTGGGTEAFF. CDR3 nucleotides: TGTGCCTGGAGGGGGACAGGGGGAGGAACTGAAGCTTTCTTT.

The chain has TRBV27 and TRBJ2-5, with 14 bases that match TRBD2. The V and J ends lost 8 bases and 2 bases, in that order; junction bases with no gene match: 4. The CDR3 runs 15 residues. CDR1 is MNHEY and CDR2 is SMNVEV in the germline V gene (reference sequence). DNA for the CDR3: TGTGCCAGCCGGACTAGCGGGGGGATTCAAGAGACCCAGTACTTC. Translation: CASRTSGGIQETQYF.

The chain employs TRBV5-6 and TRBJ2-7, with a tentative D call TRBD1 (5 bases). V shed 4 bases and J shed 0 bases, with 17 bases lying between them. The CDR3 length is 16 residues. Germline CDR1 reads SGHDT; CDR2 reads YYEEEE. The CDR3 sequence: CASSAVLQGPSYEQYF. The CDR3 bases are TGTGCCAGCAGCGCGGTCCTCCAGGGTCCCTCCTACGAGCAGTACTTC.

This clone was recorded a few times. The rearrangement uses TRBV25-1 and TRBJ2-3, with unresolved D. Germline V gives CDR1 MGHDK, CDR2 SYGVNS. The CDR3 runs 13 residues. V gave up 0 bases and J gave up 3 bases, with 4 bases separating them. CDR3 nucleotide sequence: TGTGCCAGCAGTGAATATAATACAGATACGCAGTATTTT. It translates to CASSEYNTDTQYF.

This clone has only one observation. This chain connects TRBV7-2 to TRBJ2-5; D remains ambiguous. This CDR3 has 14 residues. Trimming removed 2 bases at V and 1 base at J, with 8 bases between. Germline V lookup: CDR1 SGHTA, CDR2 FQGNSA. This CDR3 reads CASSLFVSQETQYF. The CDR3, as DNA: TGTGCCAGCAGCTTATTCGTCAGCCAAGAGACCCAGTACTTC.

V and J are TRBV9 and TRBJ1-1; weak D call: TRBD1 (5 bases). The CDR3 runs 15 residues. Trimming took off 5 bases at V and 6 bases at J, with 20 bases between the two ends. Germline V gives CDR1 SGDLS, CDR2 YYNGEE. The CDR3 coding sequence is TGTGCCAGCAGGCCTCGACCGACAGCCGAAGCTGAAGCTTTCTTT. This encodes CASRPRPTAEAEAFF.

This chain uses TRBV19 with TRBJ2-7; D perhaps matches TRBD1 (6 bases). Trimming left V 5 bases short and J 5 bases short, with 7 bases between. This CDR3 is 11 amino acids long. Germline CDR1 reads LNHDA; CDR2 reads SQIVND (reference sequence). The CDR3 coding sequence is TGTGCCAGTAGTGAGGGGGACGAGCAGTACTTC. This gives the protein CASSEGDEQYF.